The source of this T cell receptor beta chain is a study of T cell repertoires in cytomegalovirus infection. Overall study context: In public TCR beta signatures, there were indications of both CMV infection and matching HLA type. Study-wide results and caveats: Dominating the ex vivo response were HLA-C-restricted CMV-specific TCR beta clonotypes. Accumulated public TCR beta family frequency recognized individuals carrying CMV together with the relevant HLA.

This clonotype was observed at least ten times. The antigen remains undetermined. V shed 0 bases and J shed 0 bases, with 3 bases lying between them. This CDR3 has 13 residues. CDR1 is SGHTA, CDR2 FQGNSA, per germline. TCRdb itself ran the reads through MiXCR, one entry per CDR3 protein. The sample yields 150,000 to 200,000 distinct CDR3 sequences, roughly a fifth seen once. The source material was PBMCs. The chain carries TRBV7-2 and TRBJ2-7; D not resolved. The sequence was collected from a human donor in good health (CMV status not recorded). Some clones in this sample may be carry-over from other donors' samples. CDR3 region: CASSLARSYEQYF. The DNA of the CDR3 is TGTGCCAGCAGCTTAGCCCGCTCCTACGAGCAGTACTTC. Full variable domain (remainder filled in from reference TRBV7-2 and TRBJ2-7): GAGVSQSPSNKVTEKGKDVELRCDPISGHTALYWYRQSLGQGLEFLIYFQGNSAPDKSGLPSDRFSAERTGGSVSTLTIQRTQQEDSAVYLCASSLARSYEQYFGPGTRLTVT.